Presented here are 10 T cell receptor beta chains from one specimen sequenced in a study of Graves' ophthalmopathy and Graves' hyperthyroidism. Amplification of TCR beta CDR3 regions used RNA transcripts. An initial RT-PCR round employing HTBI primers preceded a second-round multiplex PCR. Each CDR3 protein gets one entry after TCRdb re-called the multiplex PCR reads with MiXCR. The table records 500,000 to 700,000 distinct CDR3 sequences, 35% to 40% of them present only once. Sequenced: peripheral blood or thyroid tissue (not recorded which). The source is an adult man with Graves' hyperthyroidism.

V gene TRBV28 combines with J gene TRBJ1-5, with 10 nucleotides matching TRBD1. The germline V gene encodes CDR1 MDHEN and CDR2 SYDVKM. This CDR3 has 13 residues. The J segment lost 6 bases and the V segment lost 8 bases, leaving 4 bases of the junction unmatched. CDR3 amino acids: CASGTGDGQPQHF. As DNA, the CDR3 is TGTGCCAGCGGGACAGGGGATGGTCAGCCCCAGCATTTT.

The chain recombines TRBV11-3 with TRBJ2-2; D might be TRBD1 (6 bases). The CDR3 length is 13 residues. Trimming took off 6 bases at V and 3 bases at J, with 8 bases between the two ends. Germline-derived CDR1 and CDR2 are SGHNT and YENEEA. CDR3 coding DNA: TGTGCCAGCAGACAGGGTCACACCGGGGAGCTGTTTTTT. Protein product: CASRQGHTGELFF.

As to this clonotype: The germline gene is not matched at one end of the junction; a read error may be the cause. The V call is TRBV10-3, the J call TRBJ1-2, with D possibly being TRBD1 (5 bases). Per germline, CDR1 ENHRY and CDR2 SYGVKD. This CDR3 region has 8 residues. The CDR3: CAIGTGVF. CDR3 DNA sequence: TGTGCCATCGGGACGGGGGTCTTC.

The chain couples TRBV5-4 to TRBJ2-5, with 7 positions matching TRBD2. V was pared by 0 bases and J by 5 bases, with 10 bases of the junction left unmatched. The CDR3 sequence is 16 residues long. CDR1 SGHNT and CDR2 YYREEE come from the germline V gene (reference sequence). The CDR3 here is CASSLGGGLVPETQYF. In DNA, the CDR3 is TGTGCCAGCAGCTTGGGAGGCGGACTAGTTCCGGAGACCCAGTACTTC.

This clonotype was counted a single time. The CDR3 spells CASGGDPYEQYF. CDR3 nucleotides: TGTGCCAGTGGGGGGGACCCCTACGAGCAGTACTTC. The chain couples TRBV19 to TRBJ2-7; 7 nucleotides align to TRBD2. CDR1 is LNHDA and CDR2 is SQIVND in the germline V gene (reference sequence). CDR3 size: 12 residues. Germline trimming cut 8 bases from V and 2 bases from J; bases unmatched to any gene: 3.

The sample holds many counts of this clonotype. J is TRBJ1-2 and V is TRBV12-5, with D possibly being TRBD1 (6 bases). The ends were cut back, 1 base at V and 13 bases at J, with 19 bases in the middle. Germline V gives CDR1 LGHNT, CDR2 FRNRAP. The CDR3 extends over 14 amino acids. The CDR3 DNA sequence: TGTGCTAGTGGTTTGGAGGGGGACTGGACAGTAAGCACCTTC. Translating it yields CASGLEGDWTVSTF.

This clonotype was seen at least ten times. The genes are TRBV4-2 and TRBJ2-7, with 7 positions matching TRBD1. Germline V gene sequence: CDR1 LGHNA, CDR2 YNFKEQ. The CDR3 runs to 14 residues. J was trimmed by 5 bases and V by 5 bases; bases with no gene match: 9. The CDR3 sequence: CASSYDQTGDEQYF. DNA of the CDR3: TGTGCCAGCAGCTATGACCAAACAGGGGACGAGCAGTACTTC.

This clonotype was observed a single time. This is likely a read error, given that the CDR3 carries no conserved phenylalanine or tryptophan at its end. CDR3 in DNA: TGTGCCAGCAGCCCAGCCTACGAGCAGTACTCC. It encodes CASSPAYEQYS. The gene calls are TRBV7-2 and TRBJ2-7; D is unresolved. The CDR3 extends over 11 amino acids. The V end was cut by 5 bases, the J end by 2 bases, with 4 bases between. CDR1 is SGHTA and CDR2 is FQGNSA in the germline V gene.

This clonotype came up many times. The V gene is TRBV11-2, the J gene TRBJ1-2, with D possibly being TRBD1 (5 bases). The CDR3 is made up of 16 amino acids. Per the germline V gene, CDR1 is SGHAT and CDR2 is FQNNGV. Trimming removed 2 bases at V and 8 bases at J, with 21 bases between. Here the CDR3 reads CASSLPPPTATTGYTF. CDR3 sequence (DNA): TGTGCCAGCAGCTTACCCCCCCCGACAGCGACGACGGGCTACACCTTC.

Note on this clonotype: A much larger clone lies a single base off, so this may be a read error. In DNA form, the CDR3 reads TGTGCCAGCAGAGACAGGGCGTTTGGTAATTCACCCCACCACTTT. Translation: CASRDRAFGNSPHHF. This sequence joins TRBV12-3 or TRBV12-4 and TRBJ1-6; TRBD1 aligns across 7 bases. The CDR3 runs 15 residues.